The 4 T cell receptor beta chains below were found in one sample sequenced in a study of cytomegalovirus exposure and HLA in healthy donors. TCRdb's copy holds only in-frame clones and misses some; the assay was immunoSEQ multiplex PCR. This sample has roughly 250,000 clones, with roughly 89% found just once. Sequencing input: PBMCs. The source of these receptors is a woman younger than 30 in good health and CMV-seronegative.

The chain uses TRBV5-5 and TRBJ2-7, with 10 bases fitting TRBD2. The CDR3 totals 15 residues. Trimming at V came to 4 bases and at J to 3 bases, leaving 7 bases not matched to a gene. Germline V gives CDR1 SGHKS, CDR2 YYEKEE (reference sequence). Here the CDR3 reads CASSPRTSGFYEQYV. CDR3 DNA: TGTGCCAGCAGCCCTCGGACTAGCGGATTCTACGAGCAGTACGTC.

This chain connects TRBV14 to TRBJ2-3; no definite D call. CDR3 length: 12 amino acids. Germline V gives CDR1 SGHDN, CDR2 FVKESK. V lost 1 base to trimming and J lost 8 bases, with 7 bases between them. CDR3 nucleotides: TGTGCCAGCAGCCAAGTCCTCCGTACGCAGTATTTT. Translating gives CASSQVLRTQYF. Full variable domain (missing parts from reference TRBV14 and TRBJ2-3): EAGVTQFPSHSVIEKGQTVTLRCDPISGHDNLYWYRRVMGKEIKFLLHFVKESKQDESGMPNNRFLAERTGGTYSTLKVQPAELEDSGVYFCASSQVLRTQYFGPGTRLTVL.

A word on this clone: The junction departs from germline at one end; a sequencing error may be responsible. J is TRBJ1-2 and V is TRBV6-1, with TRBD1 as a possible D gene (5 bases). Germline values: CDR1 MNHNS, CDR2 SASEGT. The CDR3 contains 11 residues. CDR3 DNA: TGTGCCAGCAGTGAATGGAGCCAGGGTCTCTTC. Translated: CASSEWSQGLF.

This rearrangement joins TRBV6-1 to TRBJ2-3; 8 positions match TRBD1. The V gene's germline CDR1 is MNHNS and CDR2 SASEGT. Trimming removed 6 bases from V and 1 base from J; junction bases left unmatched: 6. There are 15 residues in the CDR3. CDR3 residues: CASRGTGRRTDTQYF. CDR3 bases: TGTGCCAGCAGGGGGACAGGCAGACGCACAGATACGCAGTATTTT.